The T cell receptor (beta chain) under discussion was sequenced for a study of T cell changes during pregnancy in multiple sclerosis. This CDR3 region has 18 residues. Per the germline V gene, CDR1 is LGHNT and CDR2 is FRNRAP. V lost 2 bases to trimming and J lost 3 bases; unmatched junction nucleotides: 11. The assay was immunoSEQ multiplex PCR, and TCRdb's table has in-frame clones only and misses some. This table holds about 70,000 clones, 92% found once. The input for sequencing was peripheral blood, taken after pregnancy. V and J are TRBV12-5 and TRBJ2-1; 9 bases are a match to TRBD2. The sequence was obtained from a female donor with multiple sclerosis, enrolled in a pregnancy study. The CDR3 DNA reads TGTGCTAGTGGTTTGAGTCCTAGCGGGATGATCGACTACAATGAGCAGTTCTTC. Its translation: CASGLSPSGMIDYNEQFF.